The T cell receptor beta chain under discussion was sequenced for a study of blood T cells in healthy people across ages. Remarks on this clonotype: Its antigen is still unknown.

For the second PCR, which ran for about 6 to 11 cycles, a sample-barcoded 5' primer and a J-beta primer mix were used. One entry per CDR3 protein, called by TCRdb with MiXCR from the 5' RACE reads. The repertoire holds 1.5 million to 2 million distinct CDR3 sequences, with about 50% as singletons. General observations from the study: Not knowing donor CMV status may have confounded expanded clonotype changes. There were more naive CD4+ cells and higher diversity in long-lived donors than in aged donors. Per million T cells, TCR beta diversity dropped about linearly as age rose.

The CDR3 is made up of 14 amino acids. The trim removed 5 bases at V and 5 bases at J, leaving 9 bases unmatched. Germline CDR1 DFQATT, CDR2 SNEGSKA (reference sequence). The chain uses TRBV20-1 and TRBJ2-1; TRBD2 aligns across 7 bases. The clonotype originates from a woman between 40 and 55 years old in good health. The specimen was blood. CDR3 sequence reads: CSAWRGGGNNEQFF. CDR3 in DNA: TGCAGTGCTTGGCGCGGGGGTGGAAACAATGAGCAGTTCTTC.